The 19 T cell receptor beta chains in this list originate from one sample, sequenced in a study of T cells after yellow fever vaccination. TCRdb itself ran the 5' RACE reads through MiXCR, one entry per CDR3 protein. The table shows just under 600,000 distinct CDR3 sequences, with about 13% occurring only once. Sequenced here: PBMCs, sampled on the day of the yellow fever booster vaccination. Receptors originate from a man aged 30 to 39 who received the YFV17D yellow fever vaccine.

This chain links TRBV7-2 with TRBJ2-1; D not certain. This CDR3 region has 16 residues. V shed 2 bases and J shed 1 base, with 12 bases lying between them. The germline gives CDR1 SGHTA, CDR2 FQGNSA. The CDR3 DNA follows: TGTGCCAGCAGCTTAAGGTTCCCGTGGTCCTACAATGAGCAGTTCTTC. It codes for CASSLRFPWSYNEQFF.

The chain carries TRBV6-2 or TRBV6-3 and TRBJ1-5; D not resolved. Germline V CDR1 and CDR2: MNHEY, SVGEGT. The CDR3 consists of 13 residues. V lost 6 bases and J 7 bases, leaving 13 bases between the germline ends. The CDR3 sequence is CASSRPQGQPQHF. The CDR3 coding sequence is TGTGCCAGCAGCCGCCCCCAAGGACAGCCCCAGCATTTT.

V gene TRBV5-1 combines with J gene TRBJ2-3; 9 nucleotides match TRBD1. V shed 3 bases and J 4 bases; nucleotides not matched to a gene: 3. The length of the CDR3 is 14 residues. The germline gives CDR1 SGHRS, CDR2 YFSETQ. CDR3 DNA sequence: TGCGCCAGCAGCTCCGGGACAGGGTCAGATACGCAGTATTTT. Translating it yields CASSSGTGSDTQYF.

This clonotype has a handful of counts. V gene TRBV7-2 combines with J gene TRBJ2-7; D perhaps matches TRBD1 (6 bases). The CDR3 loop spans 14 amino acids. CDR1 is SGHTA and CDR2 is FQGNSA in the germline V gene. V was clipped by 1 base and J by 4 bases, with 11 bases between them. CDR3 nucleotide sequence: TGTGCCAGCAGCTTAGTTCAGGGGCTATACGAGCAGTACTTC. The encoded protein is CASSLVQGLYEQYF. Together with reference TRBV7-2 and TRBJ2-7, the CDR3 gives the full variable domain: GAGVSQSPSNKVTEKGKDVELRCDPISGHTALYWYRQSLGQGLEFLIYFQGNSAPDKSGLPSDRFSAERTGGSVSTLTIQRTQQEDSAVYLCASSLVQGLYEQYFGPGTRLTVT.

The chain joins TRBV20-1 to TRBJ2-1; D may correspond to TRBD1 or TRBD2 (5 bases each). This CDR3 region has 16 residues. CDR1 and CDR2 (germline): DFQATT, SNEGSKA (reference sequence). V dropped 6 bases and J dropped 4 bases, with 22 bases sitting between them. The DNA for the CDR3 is TGCAGTGCCCCAATAACAGGCAGGGAGATGTACAATGAGCAGTTCTTC. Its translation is CSAPITGREMYNEQFF.

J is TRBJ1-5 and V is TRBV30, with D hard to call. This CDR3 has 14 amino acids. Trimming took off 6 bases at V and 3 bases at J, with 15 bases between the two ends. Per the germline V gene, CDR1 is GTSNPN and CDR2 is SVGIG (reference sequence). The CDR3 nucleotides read TGTGCCTGCTCTTGGGGTACGGCCAATCAGCCCCAGCATTTT. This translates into CACSWGTANQPQHF. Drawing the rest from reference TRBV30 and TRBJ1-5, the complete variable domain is SQTIHQWPATLVQPVGSPLSLECTVEGTSNPNLYWYRQAAGRGLQLLFYSVGIGQISSEVPQNLSASRPQDRQFILSSKKLLLSDSGFYLCACSWGTANQPQHFGDGTRLSIL.

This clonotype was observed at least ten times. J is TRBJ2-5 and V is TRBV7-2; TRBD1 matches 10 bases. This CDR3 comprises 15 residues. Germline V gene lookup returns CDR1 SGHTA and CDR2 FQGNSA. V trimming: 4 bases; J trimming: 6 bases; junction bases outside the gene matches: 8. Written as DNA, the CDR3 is TGTGCCAGCAGCTCGGGGACAGGGGTTTTAAAGACCCAGTACTTC. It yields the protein CASSSGTGVLKTQYF.

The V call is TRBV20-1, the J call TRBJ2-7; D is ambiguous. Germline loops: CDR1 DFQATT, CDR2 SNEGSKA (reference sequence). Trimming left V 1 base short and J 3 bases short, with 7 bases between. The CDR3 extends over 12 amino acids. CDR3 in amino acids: CSARVANYEQYF. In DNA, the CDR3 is TGCAGTGCTAGAGTTGCCAACTACGAGCAGTACTTC.

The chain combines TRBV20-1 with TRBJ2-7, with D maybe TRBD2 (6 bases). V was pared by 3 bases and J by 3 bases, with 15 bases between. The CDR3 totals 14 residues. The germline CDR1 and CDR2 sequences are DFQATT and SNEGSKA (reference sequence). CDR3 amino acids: CSASQDGSFYEQYF. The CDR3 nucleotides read TGCAGTGCTAGCCAGGACGGGAGCTTCTACGAGCAGTACTTC.

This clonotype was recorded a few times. The CDR3 loop is CASSPLGIAKSYNEQFF. CDR3 bases: TGTGCCAGCAGTCCCCTTGGGATAGCGAAATCCTACAATGAGCAGTTCTTC. The chain employs TRBV12-3 or TRBV12-4 and TRBJ2-1, with a possible D match to TRBD2 (5 bases). The CDR3 extends over 17 amino acids. The ends were cut back, 5 bases at V and 1 base at J, with 18 bases in the middle.

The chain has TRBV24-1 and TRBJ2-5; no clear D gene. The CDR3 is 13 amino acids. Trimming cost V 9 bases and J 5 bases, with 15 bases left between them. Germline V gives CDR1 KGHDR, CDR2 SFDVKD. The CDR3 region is CATGRGKGETQYF. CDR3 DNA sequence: TGTGCCACCGGCCGCGGAAAAGGGGAGACCCAGTACTTC.

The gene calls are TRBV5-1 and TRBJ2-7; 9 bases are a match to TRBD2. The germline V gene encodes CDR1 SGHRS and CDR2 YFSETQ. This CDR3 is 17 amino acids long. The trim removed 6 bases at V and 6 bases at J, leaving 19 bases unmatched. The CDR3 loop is CASNPAGIIAGASEQYF. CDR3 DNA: TGCGCCAGCAACCCGGCAGGGATTATAGCGGGAGCCTCCGAGCAGTACTTC.

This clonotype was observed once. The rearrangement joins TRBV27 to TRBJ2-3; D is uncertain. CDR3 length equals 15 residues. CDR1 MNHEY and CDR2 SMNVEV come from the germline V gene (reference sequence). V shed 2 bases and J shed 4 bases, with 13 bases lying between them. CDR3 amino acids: CASSLGRFLADTQYF. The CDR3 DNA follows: TGTGCCAGCAGTTTAGGAAGGTTTTTGGCAGATACGCAGTATTTT.

The CDR3 reads CASSWVESDTQYF. The CDR3, as DNA: TGTGCCAGCAGCTGGGTGGAGTCAGATACGCAGTATTTT. The rearrangement joins TRBV7-2 to TRBJ2-3; D remains ambiguous. CDR3 length: 13 amino acids. Germline lookup yields CDR1 SGHTA and CDR2 FQGNSA. Trimming shortened V by 4 bases and J by 4 bases, and 9 bases separated the two germline ends.

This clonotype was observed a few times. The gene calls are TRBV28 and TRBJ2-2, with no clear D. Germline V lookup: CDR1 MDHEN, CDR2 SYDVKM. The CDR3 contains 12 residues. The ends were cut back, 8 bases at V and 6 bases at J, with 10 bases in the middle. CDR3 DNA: TGTGCCAGCCTTGTGAGTGCCGGGGAGCTGTTTTTT. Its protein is CASLVSAGELFF.

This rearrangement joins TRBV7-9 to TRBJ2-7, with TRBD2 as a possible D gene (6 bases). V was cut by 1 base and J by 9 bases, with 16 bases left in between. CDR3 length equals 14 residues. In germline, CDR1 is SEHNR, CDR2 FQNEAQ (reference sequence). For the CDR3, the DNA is TGTGCCAGCAGCTTAGGTCAGGGCGGGAACGTGCAGTACTTC. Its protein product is CASSLGQGGNVQYF. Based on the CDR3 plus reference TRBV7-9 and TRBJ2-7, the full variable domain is DTGVSQNPRHKITKRGQNVTFRCDPISEHNRLYWYRQTLGQGPEFLTYFQNEAQLEKSRLLSDRFSAERPKGSFSTLEIQRTEQGDSAMYLCASSLGQGGNVQYFGPGTRLTVT.

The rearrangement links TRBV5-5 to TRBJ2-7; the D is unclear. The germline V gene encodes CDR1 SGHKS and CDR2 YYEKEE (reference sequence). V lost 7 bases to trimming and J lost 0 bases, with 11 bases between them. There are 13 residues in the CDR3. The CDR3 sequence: CASWTANSYEQYF. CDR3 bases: TGTGCCAGCTGGACGGCGAACTCCTACGAGCAGTACTTC.

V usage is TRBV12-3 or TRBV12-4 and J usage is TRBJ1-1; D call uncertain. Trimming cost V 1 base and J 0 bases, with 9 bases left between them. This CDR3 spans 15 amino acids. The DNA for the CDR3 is TGTGCCAGCAGTTTAGTGGGCGGCTTGAACACTGAAGCTTTCTTT. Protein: CASSLVGGLNTEAFF.

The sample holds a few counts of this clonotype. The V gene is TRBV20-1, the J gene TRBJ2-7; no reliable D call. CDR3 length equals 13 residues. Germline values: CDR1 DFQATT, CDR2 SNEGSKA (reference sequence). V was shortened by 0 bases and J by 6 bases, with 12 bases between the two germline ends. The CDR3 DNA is TGCAGTGCTAGAGATCCAAAAGGGCGCGAGCAGTACTTC. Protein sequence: CSARDPKGREQYF.